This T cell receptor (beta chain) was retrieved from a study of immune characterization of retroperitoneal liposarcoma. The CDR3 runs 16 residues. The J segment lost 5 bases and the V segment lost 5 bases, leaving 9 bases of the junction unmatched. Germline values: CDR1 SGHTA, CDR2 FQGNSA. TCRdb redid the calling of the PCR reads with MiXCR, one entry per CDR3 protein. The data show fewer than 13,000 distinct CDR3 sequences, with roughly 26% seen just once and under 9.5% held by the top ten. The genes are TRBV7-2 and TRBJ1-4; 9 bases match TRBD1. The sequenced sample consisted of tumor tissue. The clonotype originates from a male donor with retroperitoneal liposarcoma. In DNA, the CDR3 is TGTGCCAGCAGCCCAACCTGGACAGGGGTAAATGAAAAACTGTTTTTT. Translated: CASSPTWTGVNEKLFF.